This T cell receptor beta chain stems from a study of cytomegalovirus exposure and HLA in healthy donors. Regarding the study as a whole: Researchers counted some 150 TCR beta chains as cytomegalovirus-associated. 87-base-pair reads could not separate some V segments, including TRBV6-2 and TRBV6-3. A missense variant in DCLRE1C was later tied to TCR beta V- and J-gene trimming.

Donors were ostensibly healthy at sampling, although undocumented immune exposures were probable. Looked up from germline, CDR1 is MNHEY and CDR2 is SVGAGI. There are 13 residues in the CDR3. The V and J ends lost 8 bases and 6 bases respectively, with 15 bases between them. As concerns this clone: Its matching antigen is unknown.

PCR used 60 Vbeta primers and 13 Jbeta primers. The table came from immunoSEQ multiplex PCR; TCRdb's copy has only in-frame clones and leaves some out. The repertoire holds approximately 110,000 clones, with 60% to 85% as singletons. This TCR was recovered from a female donor in good health and CMV-seropositive. The chain uses TRBV6-5 and TRBJ2-3; D is unresolved. The material sequenced was PBMCs. The CDR3 spells CASAPGLFDTQYF. The CDR3 region has the DNA TGTGCCAGCGCGCCCGGTCTGTTTGATACGCAGTATTTT.